A selection of T cell receptor beta chains follows, all from one sample in a study of identical twins. TCRdb independently ran MiXCR on the 5' RACE reads; one entry per CDR3 protein. Of 450,000 to 600,000 distinct CDR3 sequences in the sample, 20% to 25% were seen once. This same sample was also part of a study on yellow fever vaccine responses in identical twins.

The sequenced sample was CD4+ T cells sorted from blood. The origin of the receptors is a woman aged 18-29 years in good health. CDR3s include the opening cysteine and the closing phenylalanine or tryptophan. The D gene is left open where the match is weak. Some rows mark clone size as missing; the rest say once, few, many or name a class of expanded clone.

CDR3aa: CASSLGDTNSPLHF; CDR3nt: TGCGCCAGCAGCTTGGGGGACACTAATTCACCCCTCCACTTT; j_gene: TRBJ1-6; d_gene: .; abundance: .; v_gene: TRBV5-1
CDR3aa: CSASIPPGHKVAKNIQYF; CDR3nt: TGCAGTGCTAGCATACCGCCGGGACACAAAGTAGCCAAAAACATTCAGTACTTC; j_gene: TRBJ2-4; d_gene: .; abundance: .; v_gene: TRBV20-1
CDR3aa: CASSLDRMNYGYTF; CDR3nt: TGCGCCAGCAGCTTGGACAGGATGAACTATGGCTACACCTTC; j_gene: TRBJ1-2; d_gene: .; abundance: .; v_gene: TRBV5-1
CDR3aa: CASSYPGQIYGYTF; CDR3nt: TGTGCCAGCAGTTACCCGGGACAGATCTATGGCTACACCTTC; j_gene: TRBJ1-2; d_gene: TRBD1; abundance: .; v_gene: TRBV6-5
CDR3aa: CASSRINQPQHF; CDR3nt: TGTGCCAGCAGTAGAATAAATCAGCCCCAGCATTTT; j_gene: TRBJ1-5; d_gene: .; abundance: .; v_gene: TRBV2
CDR3aa: CASSLPSGAGDTQYF; CDR3nt: TGTGCCAGCAGTTTACCTAGCGGGGCGGGAGATACGCAGTATTTT; j_gene: TRBJ2-3; d_gene: TRBD2; abundance: few; v_gene: TRBV6-5
CDR3aa: CASSLASGNYEQYF; CDR3nt: TGCGCCAGCAGCTTGGCTAGCGGAAACTACGAGCAGTACTTC; j_gene: TRBJ2-7; d_gene: TRBD2; abundance: .; v_gene: TRBV5-1
CDR3aa: CASSLGDRANTEAFF; CDR3nt: TGTGCCAGCAGCTTGGGCGACAGGGCGAACACTGAAGCTTTCTTT; j_gene: TRBJ1-1; d_gene: TRBD1; abundance: many; v_gene: TRBV5-1
CDR3aa: CASTLHAGQETQYF; CDR3nt: TGCGCCAGCACCTTGCACGCTGGCCAAGAGACCCAGTACTTC; j_gene: TRBJ2-5; d_gene: .; abundance: .; v_gene: TRBV5-1
CDR3aa: CASSTRQYNSPLHF; CDR3nt: TGTGCCAGTAGTACTCGACAGTATAATTCACCCCTCCACTTT; j_gene: TRBJ1-6; d_gene: .; abundance: .; v_gene: TRBV19
CDR3aa: CASSLTGELETQYF; CDR3nt: TGTGCCAGCAGCTTGACAGGGGAGCTAGAGACCCAGTACTTC; j_gene: TRBJ2-5; d_gene: TRBD1; abundance: .; v_gene: TRBV11-2
CDR3aa: CAISDGLASGNYEQYF; CDR3nt: TGTGCCATCAGTGATGGACTGGCTAGCGGAAACTACGAGCAGTACTTC; j_gene: TRBJ2-7; d_gene: TRBD2; abundance: .; v_gene: TRBV10-3
CDR3aa: CASSGHRDTLAKNIQYF; CDR3nt: TGTGCCAGCAGTGGACACCGGGACACCTTAGCCAAAAACATTCAGTACTTC; j_gene: TRBJ2-4; d_gene: .; abundance: .; v_gene: TRBV6-2/TRBV6-3
CDR3aa: CASSSNRDLEQYF; CDR3nt: TGTGCCAGCAGCTCTAACAGGGATTTGGAGCAGTACTTC; j_gene: TRBJ2-7; d_gene: .; abundance: .; v_gene: TRBV7-2
CDR3aa: CASRVSGNTGELFF; CDR3nt: TGTGCCAGCAGAGTGAGCGGAAACACCGGGGAGCTGTTTTTT; j_gene: TRBJ2-2; d_gene: .; abundance: few; v_gene: TRBV6-1
CDR3aa: CASSPGARRSSYNEQFF; CDR3nt: TGTGCCAGCAGTCCGGGGGCCCGGCGCAGCTCCTACAATGAGCAGTTCTTC; j_gene: TRBJ2-1; d_gene: .; abundance: few; v_gene: TRBV12-3/TRBV12-4
CDR3aa: CASSFSGSGAYEQYF; CDR3nt: TGCGCCAGCAGCTTTAGCGGGAGTGGGGCCTACGAGCAGTACTTC; j_gene: TRBJ2-7; d_gene: TRBD2; abundance: .; v_gene: TRBV5-1
CDR3aa: CASSQAGTQGNEQFF; CDR3nt: TGTGCCAGCAGCCAGGCGGGTACCCAGGGCAATGAGCAGTTCTTC; j_gene: TRBJ2-1; d_gene: .; abundance: few; v_gene: TRBV3-1
CDR3aa: CSARGTSGRPQETQYF; CDR3nt: TGCAGTGCTAGAGGGACTAGCGGGAGGCCTCAAGAGACCCAGTACTTC; j_gene: TRBJ2-5; d_gene: TRBD2; abundance: .; v_gene: TRBV20-1
CDR3aa: CASSISGRANEQFF; CDR3nt: TGTGCCAGCAGTATTAGCGGGAGGGCTAATGAGCAGTTCTTC; j_gene: TRBJ2-1; d_gene: TRBD2; abundance: .; v_gene: TRBV12-3/TRBV12-4
CDR3aa: CASRPNPSGELFF; CDR3nt: TGTGCCAGCAGACCCAATCCGTCCGGGGAGCTGTTTTTT; j_gene: TRBJ2-2; d_gene: .; abundance: .; v_gene: TRBV6-2/TRBV6-3
CDR3aa: CASSSMTGGKQPQHF; CDR3nt: TGTGCCAGCAGTAGTATGACAGGGGGGAAACAGCCCCAGCATTTT; j_gene: TRBJ1-5; d_gene: TRBD1; abundance: .; v_gene: TRBV6-1
CDR3aa: CASSQLRGLEETQYF; CDR3nt: TGTGCCAGCAGCCAACTCAGGGGGCTAGAAGAGACCCAGTACTTC; j_gene: TRBJ2-5; d_gene: TRBD1; abundance: .; v_gene: TRBV14
CDR3aa: CASSLGQKAFF; CDR3nt: TGTGCCAGCAGTTTGGGACAGAAAGCTTTCTTT; j_gene: TRBJ1-1; d_gene: TRBD1; abundance: few; v_gene: TRBV12-3/TRBV12-4
CDR3aa: CASGPFTSSYNEQFF; CDR3nt: TGTGCCAGCGGGCCCTTTACTAGCTCCTACAATGAGCAGTTCTTC; j_gene: TRBJ2-1; d_gene: .; abundance: .; v_gene: TRBV2
CDR3aa: CSATPGQGNNQPQHF; CDR3nt: TGCAGTGCTACTCCGGGACAGGGCAACAATCAGCCCCAGCATTTT; j_gene: TRBJ1-5; d_gene: TRBD1; abundance: .; v_gene: TRBV20-1
CDR3aa: CASSTGSATDTQYF; CDR3nt: TGCGCCAGCAGCACCGGATCGGCCACAGATACGCAGTATTTT; j_gene: TRBJ2-3; d_gene: .; abundance: few; v_gene: TRBV5-1
CDR3aa: CASSLFGQVFMNTEAFF; CDR3nt: TGTGCCAGCAGTTTATTTGGACAGGTCTTCATGAACACTGAAGCTTTCTTT; j_gene: TRBJ1-1; d_gene: TRBD1; abundance: few; v_gene: TRBV12-3/TRBV12-4
CDR3aa: CASSQGTGQSYEQYF; CDR3nt: TGTGCCAGCAGCCAAGGAACAGGGCAATCCTACGAGCAGTACTTC; j_gene: TRBJ2-7; d_gene: .; abundance: few; v_gene: TRBV3-1
CDR3aa: CATSTIGTSPNNEQFF; CDR3nt: TGTGCCACCAGCACCATTGGGACTAGCCCAAACAATGAGCAGTTCTTC; j_gene: TRBJ2-1; d_gene: TRBD2; abundance: few; v_gene: TRBV15
CDR3aa: CCARDLLAGDGRIQYF; CDR3nt: TGCTGTGCTAGAGATCTTCTAGCGGGAGATGGAAGGATTCAGTACTTC; j_gene: TRBJ2-4; d_gene: TRBD2; abundance: few; v_gene: TRBV20-1
CDR3aa: CASRTTGRLSNEQFF; CDR3nt: TGTGCCAGCAGGACAACAGGGAGGTTATCGAATGAGCAGTTCTTC; j_gene: TRBJ2-1; d_gene: .; abundance: .; v_gene: TRBV6-1
CDR3aa: CASSQGGDYGDYGYTF; CDR3nt: TGCGCCAGCAGCCAAGGGGGGGACTACGGGGACTATGGCTACACCTTC; j_gene: TRBJ1-2; d_gene: .; abundance: once; v_gene: TRBV4-1
CDR3aa: CASSLTSGGANQPQHF; CDR3nt: TGTGCCAGCAGTCTAACTTCAGGGGGAGCCAATCAGCCCCAGCATTTT; j_gene: TRBJ1-5; d_gene: TRBD1; abundance: few; v_gene: TRBV12-3/TRBV12-4
CDR3aa: CAIGEFQETQYF; CDR3nt: TGTGCCATCGGGGAGTTTCAAGAGACCCAGTACTTC; j_gene: TRBJ2-5; d_gene: .; abundance: .; v_gene: TRBV10-3
CDR3aa: CASSPKGGRNIQYF; CDR3nt: TGTGCCAGCAGCCCCAAAGGGGGGAGGAACATTCAGTACTTC; j_gene: TRBJ2-4; d_gene: .; abundance: .; v_gene: TRBV28
CDR3aa: CSARGEGGEFF; CDR3nt: TGCAGTGCTCGGGGGGAGGGTGGCGAGTTCTTC; j_gene: TRBJ2-1; d_gene: TRBD2; abundance: .; v_gene: TRBV20-1
CDR3aa: CASSQDEGPRETQYF; CDR3nt: TGTGCCAGCAGCCAAGATGAGGGACCGCGGGAGACCCAGTACTTC; j_gene: TRBJ2-5; d_gene: .; abundance: .; v_gene: TRBV4-2
CDR3aa: CASKRIDTQYF; CDR3nt: TGTGCCAGCAAACGTATAGATACGCAGTATTTT; j_gene: TRBJ2-3; d_gene: .; abundance: .; v_gene: TRBV27
CDR3aa: CSASSGRPYNEQFF; CDR3nt: TGCAGTGCTAGTAGCGGGAGACCCTACAATGAGCAGTTCTTC; j_gene: TRBJ2-1; d_gene: TRBD2; abundance: few; v_gene: TRBV20-1
CDR3aa: CASSPIPGYQETQYF; CDR3nt: TGTGCCAGCTCACCGATTCCGGGGTATCAAGAGACCCAGTACTTC; j_gene: TRBJ2-5; d_gene: .; abundance: few; v_gene: TRBV18
CDR3aa: CASSPKAAKNIQYF; CDR3nt: TGTGCCAGCAGCCCCAAGGCAGCCAAAAACATTCAGTACTTC; j_gene: TRBJ2-4; d_gene: .; abundance: few; v_gene: TRBV2
CDR3aa: CASSILAATGELFF; CDR3nt: TGTGCCAGTAGTATACTAGCGGCGACCGGGGAGCTGTTTTTT; j_gene: TRBJ2-2; d_gene: TRBD2; abundance: .; v_gene: TRBV19